The clone carrying this TCR beta chain showed up just once. The antigen remains undetermined. RNA extraction and reverse transcription yielded cDNA as sequencing template. Data came from immunoSEQ multiplex PCR; TCRdb stores just in-frame clones and leaves some out. The sample contains hundreds of thousands of clones, under 80% of which appear only once. This specimen comes from a study of CD8+ T cells in alopecia areata. General study points: In scalp samples, resident alphabeta T cells of normal skin are also sequenced. TCRs were shared less clearly across patients than in mice, possibly for HLA-related reasons.

CDR1 and CDR2 from the germline V gene are LGHNA and YNFKEQ. V was clipped by 2 bases and J by 1 base; unmatched bases: 7. This CDR3 spans 18 amino acids. This chain joins TRBV4-2 and TRBJ2-2, with 10 bases that match TRBD1. This TCR was recovered from a human donor with alopecia areata. The sample here was CD4+ T cells sorted from blood, taken at week 0. The CDR3 is CASSQTRDRGRNTGELFF. Here the CDR3 DNA reads TGTGCCAGCAGCCAAACTAGGGACAGGGGACGGAACACCGGGGAGCTGTTTTTT.